The text below deals with one T cell receptor (beta chain). Original analysis: Amplification of reference gene primers was used by the study to estimate nucleated cell counts. Clones were read by immunoSEQ multiplex PCR, and TCRdb kept only the in-frame ones, dropping some. V, J and clone size derive from that table, while D and trimming were established from the DNA sequence. The repertoire includes some 68,000 clones, roughly nine tenths of them detected once, and around 4.4% sits in the top ten. The data were taken from a study of blood T cell repertoires in COVID-19. Per germline, CDR1 WSHSY and CDR2 SAAADI. The CDR3 is 15 residues long. V dropped 3 bases and J dropped 1 base, with 11 bases sitting between them.

Sequencing input: peripheral blood. This chain joins TRBV10-2 and TRBJ2-3, with a weak D call TRBD2 (6 bases). The clonotype comes from a man aged 50 to 60 with active COVID-19. This CDR3 reads CASSDFGTGTDTQYF. CDR3 DNA sequence: TGCGCCAGCAGTGATTTCGGGACTGGCACAGATACGCAGTATTTT.